These 29 T cell receptor beta chains were sequenced from one sample in a study of PD-1 blockade in classical Hodgkin lymphoma. Time point indicated: newly diagnosed, previously untreated cHL patient sample. Magnetic negative selection was used to purify CD4+ T cells from thawed PBMCs. Data came from immunoSEQ multiplex PCR; TCRdb stores just in-frame clones and leaves some out. The sample holds around 29,000 clones, around 90% seen once. The specimen sequenced was CD4+ T cells from blood. The origin of the receptors is a human donor with classical Hodgkin lymphoma.

The chain recombines TRBV5-1 with TRBJ2-3; D is perhaps TRBD2 (5 bases). CDR1 is SGHRS and CDR2 is YFSETQ in the germline V gene. This CDR3 comprises 15 residues. V shed 4 bases and J shed 0 bases, with 12 bases lying between them. The CDR3 DNA reads as TGCGCCAGCAGCAGGGCCCCGGGAAGCACAGATACGCAGTATTTT. Translating it yields CASSRAPGSTDTQYF.

The chain joins TRBV7-2 to TRBJ2-5, with D perhaps given as TRBD1 or TRBD2 (5 bases each). The CDR3 covers 13 residues. V lost 6 bases and J lost 2, with 10 bases in between. Germline V lookup: CDR1 SGHTA, CDR2 FQGNSA. The DNA of the CDR3 is TGTGCCAGCAGACCGGGACCGCAAGAGACCCAGTACTTC. Translated: CASRPGPQETQYF.

The chain uses TRBV7-3 and TRBJ2-2; 8 bases agree with TRBD2. Germline CDR1 is SGHTA and CDR2 is FQGTGA. The trim removed 5 bases at V and 2 bases at J, leaving 10 bases unmatched. This CDR3 region has 17 residues. The CDR3 is CASSHTGTRSNTGELFF. In nucleotides, the CDR3 is TGTGCCAGCAGCCATACCGGGACTAGATCTAACACCGGGGAGCTGTTTTTT.

This rearrangement joins TRBV5-4 to TRBJ1-2, with D maybe TRBD1 (5 bases). V lost 0 bases to trimming and J lost 8 bases, with 11 bases between them. This CDR3 is 13 amino acids long. Germline CDR1 is SGHNT and CDR2 is YYREEE (reference sequence). The CDR3 DNA reads TGTGCCAGCAGCTTGGCCGGGGCGAGGGGCTACACCTTC. Its protein is CASSLAGARGYTF.

The chain combines TRBV5-1 with TRBJ2-3; unclear D gene. The germline gives CDR1 SGHRS, CDR2 YFSETQ. V lost 1 base, J lost 1 base, and 10 bases lay in between. The CDR3 totals 15 residues. The CDR3 DNA reads TGCGCCAGCAGCTTGCTGAGTTTTGGCACAGATACGCAGTATTTT. Residues: CASSLLSFGTDTQYF.

The V call is TRBV6-6, the J call TRBJ2-5, with TRBD2 matching over 10 bases. Trimming removed 6 bases from V and 2 bases from J; junction bases left unmatched: 9. Germline values: CDR1 MNHNY, CDR2 SVGAGI (reference sequence). CDR3 size: 16 residues. The DNA for the CDR3 is TGTGCCAGCAGGGAGCGGGAGGGCCTTGGACAAGAGACCCAGTACTTC. This sequence encodes CASREREGLGQETQYF.

This clone showed up just once. The gene calls are TRBV5-4 and TRBJ2-7, with 8 bases lining up with TRBD2. J gave up 4 bases and V 2 bases, and 11 bases lay outside the gene matches. Germline values: CDR1 SGHNT, CDR2 YYREEE (reference sequence). The CDR3 is made up of 16 amino acids. CDR3 bases: TGTGCCAGCAGCTTTCCCCCGGGACTAGACAAGTACGAGCAGTACTTC. It is translated as CASSFPPGLDKYEQYF.

J is TRBJ1-3 and V is TRBV5-6; 7 nucleotides match TRBD1. Germline values: CDR1 SGHDT, CDR2 YYEEEE. J lost 0 bases, V lost 4 bases, and 7 bases had no gene match. This CDR3 is 16 amino acids long. The CDR3: CASSIGQAFSGNTIYF. CDR3 coding DNA: TGTGCCAGCAGCATTGGACAGGCCTTCTCTGGAAACACCATATATTTT.

The rearrangement uses TRBV7-2 and TRBJ2-5; D gene unclear. CDR3 length: 13 residues. Germline-derived CDR1 and CDR2 are SGHTA and FQGNSA. Trimming stripped 0 bases from V and 2 bases from J, with 4 bases between. CDR3 sequence reads: CASSLADQETQYF. CDR3 nucleotide sequence: TGTGCCAGCAGCTTAGCGGATCAAGAGACCCAGTACTTC.

This chain joins TRBV28 and TRBJ2-7; D unclear. Germline CDR1 and CDR2: MDHEN and SYDVKM. CDR3 size: 15 residues. V was trimmed by 1 base and J by 3 bases, leaving 13 bases between them. CDR3 residues: CASSLSTAPYYEQYF. The CDR3 DNA reads as TGTGCCAGCAGTTTATCTACGGCCCCCTACTACGAGCAGTACTTC.

The V gene is TRBV28, the J gene TRBJ2-7; 13 bases are a match to TRBD2. This CDR3 region has 14 residues. The germline gives CDR1 MDHEN, CDR2 SYDVKM. V shed 6 bases and J 5 bases; nucleotides not matched to a gene: 4. The DNA of the CDR3 is TGTGCCAGCAGGTGGACTAGCGGGAGACACGAGCAGTACTTC. Amino acid sequence: CASRWTSGRHEQYF.

CDR3 nucleotide sequence: TGTGCCAGCAGCGGAGTGGGGCGCTCCGGCGGTCCCCAGTACTTC. Amino acids: CASSGVGRSGGPQYF. This chain uses TRBV9 with TRBJ2-5; perhaps TRBD1 as D (5 bases). Trimming left V 3 bases short and J 9 bases short, with 21 bases between. CDR1 and CDR2 from the germline V gene are SGDLS and YYNGEE. The CDR3 totals 15 residues.

This clone was recorded only once. J is TRBJ1-5 and V is TRBV27, with D unresolved. The CDR3 spans 14 residues. CDR1 and CDR2 (germline): MNHEY, SMNVEV (reference sequence). The V end was cut by 6 bases, the J end by 2 bases, with 11 bases between. The CDR3 here is CASSPRQGNQPQHF. The CDR3 DNA sequence: TGTGCCAGCAGCCCCCGGCAGGGCAATCAGCCCCAGCATTTT.

This clone was seen only once. This rearrangement joins TRBV5-1 to TRBJ1-4; 7 positions agree with TRBD1. Germline trimming cut 1 base from V and 3 bases from J; bases unmatched to any gene: 3. Germline V lookup: CDR1 SGHRS, CDR2 YFSETQ. The CDR3 is made up of 15 amino acids. CDR3 coding DNA: TGCGCCAGCAGCTTGTCCGGGACAGCTAATGAAAAACTGTTTTTT. It encodes CASSLSGTANEKLFF. Drawing the rest from reference TRBV5-1 and TRBJ1-4, the complete variable domain is KAGVTQTPRYLIKTRGQQVTLSCSPISGHRSVSWYQQTPGQGLQFLFEYFSETQRNKGNFPGRFSGRQFSNSRSEMNVSTLELGDSALYLCASSLSGTANEKLFFGSGTQLSVL.

The V call is TRBV28, the J call TRBJ1-2, with TRBD1 matching 9 bases. Germline CDR1 reads MDHEN; CDR2 reads SYDVKM. Losses at the gene ends were 6 bases for V and 5 bases for J; bases not matched to a gene: 7. This CDR3 spans 14 amino acids. CDR3 sequence reads: CASRTPGQGYGYTF. The CDR3 nucleotides are TGTGCCAGCAGGACCCCGGGACAGGGATATGGCTACACCTTC.

The chain carries TRBV9 and TRBJ2-1, with 8 bases aligning to TRBD1. Germline loops: CDR1 SGDLS, CDR2 YYNGEE. V gave up 0 bases and J gave up 4 bases; unmatched junction bases: 3. This CDR3 spans 15 amino acids. CDR3: CASSVVRGPYNEQFF. In DNA, the CDR3 is TGTGCCAGCAGCGTAGTCAGGGGGCCATACAATGAGCAGTTCTTC.

DNA of the CDR3: TGTGCCAGCGGACAGGGCCCGAGCTCTGGAAACACCATATATTTT. This gives the protein CASGQGPSSGNTIYF. The gene calls are TRBV27 and TRBJ1-3; 8 bases agree with TRBD1. In germline, CDR1 is MNHEY, CDR2 SMNVEV (reference sequence). Trimming cost V 8 bases and J 0 bases; bases outside gene matches: 6. The CDR3 is 15 amino acids.

The chain has TRBV11-2 and TRBJ2-3; D gene uncertain. Deletions cut 3 bases from V and 2 bases from J, with 6 bases between. The CDR3 consists of 13 residues. In germline, CDR1 is SGHAT, CDR2 FQNNGV. The DNA for the CDR3 is TGTGCCAGCAGCTTTCTATACACAGATACGCAGTATTTT. Translation: CASSFLYTDTQYF.

This chain connects TRBV6-6 to TRBJ1-2; TRBD1 matches at 11 bases. Germline-derived CDR1 and CDR2 are MNHNY and SVGAGI (reference sequence). With V trimmed by 6 bases and J by 4 bases, 10 bases remained unmatched. The CDR3 consists of 16 residues. The CDR3 protein is CASRRTGGAEGYGYTF. The CDR3, as DNA: TGTGCCAGCAGGCGGACAGGGGGCGCAGAGGGCTATGGCTACACCTTC.

This rearrangement joins TRBV5-1 to TRBJ2-3, with TRBD1 matching 8 bases. The CDR3 runs to 15 residues. J was trimmed by 4 bases and V by 7 bases; bases with no gene match: 11. CDR1 SGHRS and CDR2 YFSETQ come from the germline V gene. CDR3 bases: TGCGCCAGCTCCAAGAAACAGGGGGTCGCAGATACGCAGTATTTT. It is translated as CASSKKQGVADTQYF.

The V gene is TRBV5-4, the J gene TRBJ2-3, with TRBD2 matching 13 bases. V lost 4 bases and J lost 2; bases outside the gene matches: 7. Germline V lookup: CDR1 SGHNT, CDR2 YYREEE (reference sequence). The CDR3 loop spans 17 amino acids. The CDR3 DNA follows: TGTGCCAGCAGCCGGGGACTAGCGGGGAGACCCACAGATACGCAGTATTTT. Translated, it gives CASSRGLAGRPTDTQYF.

The J gene is TRBJ1-2, the V gene TRBV6-5; 10 bases fit TRBD1. The CDR3 consists of 16 residues. The V segment lost 2 bases and the J segment 3 bases; nucleotides outside the gene matches: 6. Germline assignment: CDR1 MNHEY and CDR2 SVGAGI. The CDR3 sequence is CASSYLGTGVDYGYTF. In DNA form, the CDR3 reads TGTGCCAGCAGTTACCTCGGGACAGGGGTTGACTATGGCTACACCTTC.

This clone was seen only a few times. The chain couples TRBV14 to TRBJ1-5; TRBD1 matches 7 bases. The V segment lost 5 bases and the J segment 6 bases; nucleotides outside the gene matches: 4. In germline, CDR1 is SGHDN, CDR2 FVKESK. This CDR3 region has 13 residues. CDR3 DNA sequence: TGTGCCAGCAGCGCTCAGGGGGGTCAGCCCCAGCATTTT. Its protein is CASSAQGGQPQHF.

This chain connects TRBV29-1 to TRBJ2-3, with 9 bases that match TRBD2. CDR3 length: 16 residues. J was trimmed by 4 bases and V by 0 bases; bases with no gene match: 8. Per germline, CDR1 SQVTM and CDR2 ANQGSEA. The CDR3 DNA reads as TGCAGCGTTGAAGATCGTCGCGGGAGGGGTGCAGATACGCAGTATTTT. This gives the protein CSVEDRRGRGADTQYF.

The V call is TRBV28, the J call TRBJ2-5; TRBD1 agrees at 8 bases. The J call could be wrong; TRBJ2-7 is a better fit for the DNA end. There are 14 residues in the CDR3. The germline V gene has CDR1 MDHEN and CDR2 SYDVKM. The chain's CDR3 is CASSPTGVMYEQYF. As DNA, the CDR3 is TGTGCCAGCAGCCCGACAGGGGTTATGTACGAGCAGTACTTC.

The rearrangement links TRBV18 to TRBJ2-1; 8 positions match TRBD1. V shed 3 bases and J 8 bases; nucleotides not matched to a gene: 6. The germline V gene has CDR1 KGHSH and CDR2 LQKENI. CDR3 length equals 14 residues. For the CDR3, the DNA is TGTGCCAGCTCACCCTACAGGGGGTCCTATGAGCAGTTCTTC. It translates to CASSPYRGSYEQFF.

The gene calls are TRBV4-3 and TRBJ2-5, with D perhaps TRBD2 (6 bases). From germline, CDR1 is LGHNA and CDR2 YSLEER. There are 15 residues in the CDR3. The ends were cut back, 1 base at V and 4 bases at J, with 13 bases in the middle. The CDR3 reads CASSQGVGGGETQYF. The CDR3 DNA reads as TGCGCCAGCAGCCAAGGGGTGGGAGGAGGAGAGACCCAGTACTTC.

The chain has TRBV19 and TRBJ2-2; TRBD2 aligns across 16 bases. From germline, CDR1 is LNHDA and CDR2 SQIVND (reference sequence). The CDR3 runs to 19 residues. V trimming: 4 bases; J trimming: 0 bases; junction bases outside the gene matches: 5. CDR3 residues: CASSRGLAGGITNTGELFF. CDR3 coding DNA: TGTGCCAGTAGTAGGGGACTAGCGGGAGGGATTACGAACACCGGGGAGCTGTTTTTT. Together with reference TRBV19 and TRBJ2-2, the CDR3 gives the full variable domain: DGGITQSPKYLFRKEGQNVTLSCEQNLNHDAMYWYRQDPGQGLRLIYYSQIVNDFQKGDIAEGYSVSREKKESFPLTVTSAQKNPTAFYLCASSRGLAGGITNTGELFFGEGSRLTVL.

This chain uses TRBV19 with TRBJ2-1, with D perhaps matching TRBD1 or TRBD2 (5 bases each). Germline V gives CDR1 LNHDA, CDR2 SQIVND (reference sequence). CDR3 length equals 15 residues. Trimming cost V 6 bases and J 0 bases, with 12 bases left between them. The CDR3 loop reads CASRLAGSSYNEQFF. CDR3 DNA sequence: TGTGCCAGTAGGTTAGCAGGGAGCTCCTACAATGAGCAGTTCTTC.